These 20 T cell receptor beta chains came from one sample sequenced in a study of blood T cell repertoires in COVID-19. Sequenced by immunoSEQ multiplex PCR; TCRdb stores in-frame clones only, minus some. The sample lists 200,000 to 250,000 clones, 86% occurring once. Sequences were obtained from peripheral blood. The receptors stem from an elderly man with acute or convalescent COVID-19.

CDR3 in DNA: TGTGCCAGCAGTGGGACAGCTGTATTGGCGAACACTGAAGCTTTCTTT. Translation: CASSGTAVLANTEAFF. This chain connects TRBV6-1 to TRBJ1-1, with D possibly TRBD1 on 6 matching bases. This CDR3 has 16 amino acids. CDR1 MNHNS and CDR2 SASEGT come from the germline V gene. Trimming took off 4 bases at V and 1 base at J, with 16 bases between the two ends.

This clone was observed a few times. The chain recombines TRBV19 with TRBJ2-2, with TRBD2 matching over 9 bases. Trimming removed 3 bases from V and 7 bases from J; junction bases left unmatched: 6. The CDR3 sequence is 15 residues long. In germline, CDR1 is LNHDA, CDR2 SQIVND (reference sequence). In DNA, the CDR3 is TGTGCCAGTAGTATTGCGGGAGGGCCGATCGGGGAGCTGTTTTTT. Translation gives CASSIAGGPIGELFF.

This chain uses TRBV7-3 with TRBJ1-2; D remains unclear. The ends were cut back, 5 bases at V and 7 bases at J, with 20 bases in the middle. The germline gives CDR1 SGHTA, CDR2 FQGTGA. This CDR3 spans 15 amino acids. The DNA for the CDR3 is TGTGCCAGCAGCCCGCATTCGGGTCCTTCGTCTGGCTACACCTTC. Protein: CASSPHSGPSSGYTF.

DNA of the CDR3: TGCAGCGTTGAAGAGGGAGGCTACGAGCAGTACTTC. This sequence encodes CSVEEGGYEQYF. V gene TRBV29-1 combines with J gene TRBJ2-7; possibly TRBD2 for D (6 bases). V was clipped by 0 bases and J by 3 bases, with 6 bases between them. The CDR3 is 12 residues long. Germline CDR1 SQVTM, CDR2 ANQGSEA.

The chain's CDR3 is CASIGALIDTQYF. The CDR3 DNA reads as TGTGCCAGCATTGGGGCTTTGATCGATACGCAGTATTTT. The chain uses TRBV14 and TRBJ2-3; a weak D match, TRBD1 (5 bases). This CDR3 contains 13 residues. Germline values: CDR1 SGHDN, CDR2 FVKESK. V was clipped by 7 bases and J by 6 bases, with 14 bases between them. Looking up the rest from reference TRBV14 and TRBJ2-3 gives the full variable domain: EAGVTQFPSHSVIEKGQTVTLRCDPISGHDNLYWYRRVMGKEIKFLLHFVKESKQDESGMPNNRFLAERTGGTYSTLKVQPAELEDSGVYFCASIGALIDTQYFGPGTRLTVL.

This chain connects TRBV6-5 to TRBJ2-7; D remains ambiguous. Germline CDR1 and CDR2: MNHEY and SVGAGI. The length of the CDR3 is 15 residues. V was shortened by 6 bases and J by 0 bases, with 15 bases between the two germline ends. CDR3 amino acids: CASSLSHPSSYEQYV. In DNA form, the CDR3 reads TGTGCCAGCAGCCTTAGCCACCCTAGCTCCTACGAGCAGTACGTC.

V and J are TRBV15 and TRBJ1-3; D unresolved. CDR1 is LNHNV and CDR2 is YYDKDF in the germline V gene (reference sequence). The CDR3 has 15 residues. V was clipped by 0 bases and J by 4 bases, with 10 bases between them. The CDR3 loop reads CATSRDPDEGNTIYF. The CDR3 DNA is TGTGCCACCAGCAGAGATCCAGATGAAGGAAACACCATATATTTT.

The chain has TRBV15 and TRBJ2-1; 7 positions agree with TRBD2. The CDR3 spans 14 residues. CDR1 and CDR2 (germline): LNHNV, YYDKDF (reference sequence). The V gene end was trimmed by 3 bases and the J gene end by 7 bases; junction bases not matched to a gene: 6. The CDR3 nucleotides read TGTGCCACCAGCAGTTGGGGGGGGGAAAATGAGCAGTTCTTC. Encoded protein: CATSSWGGENEQFF.

This clone showed up just once. V gene TRBV29-1 combines with J gene TRBJ1-6; 8 nucleotides agree with TRBD1. The CDR3 runs 14 residues. Germline CDR1 reads SQVTM; CDR2 reads ANQGSEA. Germline trimming cut 6 bases from V and 4 bases from J; bases unmatched to any gene: 5. The CDR3 DNA sequence: TGCAGCGTACGGACAGGGCAGTATAATTCACCCCTCCACTTT. Protein: CSVRTGQYNSPLHF. Combining the CDR3 with reference TRBV29-1 and TRBJ1-6 gives the whole variable domain SAVISQKPSRDICQRGTSLTIQCQVDSQVTMMFWYRQQPGQSLTLIATANQGSEATYESGFVIDKFPISRPNLTFSTLTVSNMSPEDSSIYLCSVRTGQYNSPLHFGNGTRLTVT.

The chain combines TRBV6-2 or TRBV6-3 with TRBJ1-5, with D uncertain. The CDR3 sequence is 14 residues long. V shed 0 bases and J shed 2 bases, with 5 bases lying between them. Per germline, CDR1 MNHEY and CDR2 SVGEGT. CDR3: CASSYSGGNQPQHF. CDR3 in DNA: TGTGCCAGCAGTTACTCGGGAGGCAATCAGCCCCAGCATTTT.

CDR3 nucleotides: TGTGCCAGCAGTATCCCCGGGAAAAAACTGTTTTTT. Its translation: CASSIPGKKLFF. The chain carries TRBV27 and TRBJ1-4; D not certain. The CDR3 covers 12 residues. The germline CDR1 and CDR2 sequences are MNHEY and SMNVEV (reference sequence). The V end lost 5 bases, the J end lost 9 bases, and 10 bases lay between the germline ends.

The chain uses TRBV2 and TRBJ2-1; D perhaps matches TRBD1 (5 bases). The CDR3 extends over 16 amino acids. Trimming shortened V by 8 bases and J by 0 bases, and 17 bases separated the two germline ends. Per the germline V gene, CDR1 is SNHLY and CDR2 is FYNNEI. CDR3 DNA sequence: TGTGCCAGCGGCAAGAGCCAGGGCTTCTCCTACAATGAGCAGTTCTTC. As protein: CASGKSQGFSYNEQFF.

CDR3 coding DNA: TGTGCCAGCAGACGAGGGGGACGGGATTTTGTCTACGAGCAGTACTTC. Encoded protein: CASRRGGRDFVYEQYF. The genes are TRBV28 and TRBJ2-7; possible D gene TRBD1, 6 bases. The CDR3 runs 16 residues. CDR1 MDHEN and CDR2 SYDVKM come from the germline V gene. Trimming left V 6 bases short and J 3 bases short, with 21 bases between. Drawing the rest from reference TRBV28 and TRBJ2-7, the complete variable domain is DVKVTQSSRYLVKRTGEKVFLECVQDMDHENMFWYRQDPGLGLRLIYFSYDVKMKEKGDIPEGYSVSREKKERFSLILESASTNQTSMYLCASRRGGRDFVYEQYFGPGTRLTVT.

The chain employs TRBV11-2 and TRBJ2-2, with TRBD2 matching over 14 bases. Trimming cost V 5 bases and J 9 bases; bases outside gene matches: 8. This CDR3 is 16 amino acids long. Germline CDR1 reads SGHAT; CDR2 reads FQNNGV. The CDR3 sequence is CASSPTRLAGGRELFF. The CDR3 DNA reads TGTGCCAGCAGCCCGACCCGACTAGCGGGGGGGAGGGAGCTGTTTTTT.

V and J are TRBV7-9 and TRBJ1-2; TRBD1 agrees at 8 bases. In germline, CDR1 is SEHNR, CDR2 FQNEAQ (reference sequence). V lost 2 bases, J lost 12 bases, and 5 bases stayed unmatched. This CDR3 spans 12 amino acids. CDR3 bases: TGTGCCAGCAGCTTACTACCGGGACAGGACACCTTC. Its protein product is CASSLLPGQDTF.

In its sample, this clone was seen a few times. This chain uses TRBV18 with TRBJ2-1; D might be TRBD2 (6 bases). Germline lookup yields CDR1 KGHSH and CDR2 LQKENI. V was trimmed by 3 bases and J by 0 bases, leaving 15 bases between them. This CDR3 comprises 17 residues. CDR3 in DNA: TGTGCCAGCTCACCTTCCGGGGCGGGGTCCTCCTACAATGAGCAGTTCTTC. Protein: CASSPSGAGSSYNEQFF. The full variable domain, its missing parts supplied by reference TRBV18 and TRBJ2-1, is NAGVMQNPRHLVRRRGQEARLRCSPMKGHSHVYWYRQLPEEGLKFMVYLQKENIIDESGMPKERFSAEFPKEGPSILRIQQVVRGDSAAYFCASSPSGAGSSYNEQFFGPGTRLTVL.

This clone came up once. The chain joins TRBV4-1 to TRBJ2-1; 7 bases are shared with TRBD2. This CDR3 has 13 residues. Germline assignment: CDR1 MGHRA and CDR2 YSYEKL. After removal of 4 bases from V and 7 bases from J, the junction contained 4 bases not matched to a gene. CDR3 in amino acids: CASSPGLVNEQFF. The CDR3 DNA reads TGCGCCAGCAGCCCTGGACTAGTTAATGAGCAGTTCTTC.

This chain joins TRBV7-3 and TRBJ2-2; D uncertain. Trimming shortened V by 5 bases and J by 0 bases, and 25 bases separated the two germline ends. This CDR3 has 20 residues. Germline lookup yields CDR1 SGHTA and CDR2 FQGTGA. The CDR3 loop is CASSPYFQRSRLPNTGELFF. The CDR3 region has the DNA TGTGCCAGCAGCCCCTATTTCCAAAGGTCGAGGCTACCGAACACCGGGGAGCTGTTTTTT.

The CDR3 sequence is CASSSGQQLAKNIQYF. For the CDR3, the DNA is TGTGCCAGCAGCTCAGGACAACAGCTAGCCAAAAACATTCAGTACTTC. The chain is built from TRBV5-8 and TRBJ2-4; a weak D match, TRBD1 (5 bases). V was pared by 3 bases and J by 0 bases, with 13 bases between. This CDR3 comprises 16 residues. The germline V gene has CDR1 SGHTS and CDR2 YDEGEE.

The chain recombines TRBV19 with TRBJ2-1; 7 bases agree with TRBD2. The CDR3 contains 14 residues. The trim removed 3 bases at V and 7 bases at J, leaving 6 bases unmatched. CDR1 and CDR2 from the germline V gene are LNHDA and SQIVND (reference sequence). CDR3 amino acids: CASSMERDSNEQFF. In nucleotides, the CDR3 is TGTGCCAGTAGTATGGAGCGGGATTCAAATGAGCAGTTCTTC.